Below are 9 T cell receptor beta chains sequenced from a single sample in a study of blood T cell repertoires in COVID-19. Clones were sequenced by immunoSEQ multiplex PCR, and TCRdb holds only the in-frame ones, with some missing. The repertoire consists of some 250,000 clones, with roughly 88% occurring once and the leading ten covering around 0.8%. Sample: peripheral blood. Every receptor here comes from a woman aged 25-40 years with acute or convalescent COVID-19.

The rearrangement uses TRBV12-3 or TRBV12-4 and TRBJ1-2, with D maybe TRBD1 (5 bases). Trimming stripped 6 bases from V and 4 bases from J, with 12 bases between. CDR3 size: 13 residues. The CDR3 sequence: CASRATVGYGYTF. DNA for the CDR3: TGTGCCAGCAGAGCGACAGTGGGCTATGGCTACACCTTC.

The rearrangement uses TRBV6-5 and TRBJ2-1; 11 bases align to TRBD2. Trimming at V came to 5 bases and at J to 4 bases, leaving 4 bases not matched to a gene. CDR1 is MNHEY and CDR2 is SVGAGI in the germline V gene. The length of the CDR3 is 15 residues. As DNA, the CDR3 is TGTGCCAGCAGTCGGACTAGCGGGCCTTACAATGAGCAGTTCTTC. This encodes CASSRTSGPYNEQFF.

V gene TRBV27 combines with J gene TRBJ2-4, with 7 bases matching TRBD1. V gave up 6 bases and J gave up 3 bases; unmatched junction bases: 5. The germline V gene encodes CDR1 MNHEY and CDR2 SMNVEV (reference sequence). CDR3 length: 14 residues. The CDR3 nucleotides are TGTGCCAGCAGACCACAGGGGATCAAAAACATTCAGTACTTC. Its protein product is CASRPQGIKNIQYF.

The CDR3: CASSLARGRQDTQYF. The CDR3 coding sequence is TGTGCCAGCAGCTTGGCCAGGGGGCGACAAGATACGCAGTATTTT. The rearrangement joins TRBV5-4 to TRBJ2-3; 8 bases match TRBD1. Germline assignment: CDR1 SGHNT and CDR2 YYREEE (reference sequence). This CDR3 comprises 15 residues. J was trimmed by 5 bases and V by 0 bases; bases with no gene match: 5.

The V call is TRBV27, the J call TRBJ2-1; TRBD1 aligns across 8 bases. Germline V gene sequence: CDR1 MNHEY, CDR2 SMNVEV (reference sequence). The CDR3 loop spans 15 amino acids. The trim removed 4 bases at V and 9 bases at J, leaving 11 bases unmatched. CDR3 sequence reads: CASSSKGQGLREQFF. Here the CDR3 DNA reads TGTGCCAGCAGTTCCAAAGGACAGGGACTTCGTGAGCAGTTCTTC.

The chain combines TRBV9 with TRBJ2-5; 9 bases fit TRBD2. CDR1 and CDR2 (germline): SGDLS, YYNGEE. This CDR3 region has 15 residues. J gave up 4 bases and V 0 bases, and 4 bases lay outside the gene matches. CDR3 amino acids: CASSVVAGEGETQYF. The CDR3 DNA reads TGTGCCAGCAGCGTAGTAGCGGGGGAAGGAGAGACCCAGTACTTC.

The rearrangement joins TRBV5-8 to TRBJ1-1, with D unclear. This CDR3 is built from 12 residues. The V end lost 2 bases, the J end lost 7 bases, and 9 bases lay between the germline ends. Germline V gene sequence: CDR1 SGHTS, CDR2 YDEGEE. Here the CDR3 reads CASSLGGIEAFF. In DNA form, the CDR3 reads TGTGCCAGCAGCTTAGGCGGCATTGAAGCTTTCTTT.

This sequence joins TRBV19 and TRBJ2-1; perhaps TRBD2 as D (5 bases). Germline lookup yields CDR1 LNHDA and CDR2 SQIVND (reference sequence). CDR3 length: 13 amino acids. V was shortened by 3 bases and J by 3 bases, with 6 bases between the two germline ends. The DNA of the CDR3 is TGTGCCAGTAGTATTAGCGACTACAATGAGCAGTTCTTC. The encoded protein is CASSISDYNEQFF.

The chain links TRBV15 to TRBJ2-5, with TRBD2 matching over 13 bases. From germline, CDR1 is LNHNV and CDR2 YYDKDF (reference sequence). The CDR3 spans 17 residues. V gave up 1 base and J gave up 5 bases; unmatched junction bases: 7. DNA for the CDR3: TGTGCCACCAGCAGAGCGGGACTAGCGGGACGGCAGGAGACCCAGTACTTC. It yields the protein CATSRAGLAGRQETQYF.